The rows below give T cell receptor beta chains drawn from one sample of a study of PD-1 blockade in classical Hodgkin lymphoma. TCRdb's table, derived via immunoSEQ multiplex PCR, lists solely in-frame clones and lacks some. The sample gives around 39,000 clones, over 65% of which show up once; roughly 15% is in the top ten. Material: peripheral blood mononuclear cells (PBMCs), obtained before the second cycle of nivolumab. The receptors were gathered from a human donor with classical Hodgkin lymphoma. Each CDR3 is given with its conserved first and last residue. The order of the fields is D gene, clone size, J gene, V gene, CDR3 protein, CDR3 DNA. The D gene is left open where the match is weak. Part of the rows lack a size; the others show once, few, many or a class for expanded clones.

>NA|NA|TRBJ2-4|TRBV10-3
CAISETPMEGSKNIQYF
TGTGCCATCAGTGAGACTCCTATGGAGGGGTCCAAAAACATTCAGTACTTC
>TRBD1|once|TRBJ2-1|TRBV2
CAGRTGYYNEQFF
TGTGCCGGCCGGACAGGATATTACAATGAGCAGTTCTTC
>NA|NA|TRBJ1-1|TRBV9
CASSVGVSPAEAFF
TGTGCCAGCAGCGTAGGGGTCTCACCTGCTGAAGCTTTCTTT
>TRBD2|NA|TRBJ2-1|TRBV6-6
CASSRSGGGNEQFF
TGTGCCAGCAGCCGTAGCGGGGGGGGAAATGAGCAGTTCTTC
>NA|NA|TRBJ1-2|TRBV7-6
CASSFHRNYGYTF
TGTGCCAGCAGCTTCCACAGGAACTATGGCTACACCTTC
>NA|NA|TRBJ1-1|TRBV5-1
CASSFRELTEAFF
TGCGCCAGCAGCTTCCGAGAACTCACTGAAGCTTTCTTT
>TRBD2|NA|TRBJ2-5|TRBV2
CASSVPSGETQYF
TGTGCCAGCAGTGTGCCTAGCGGGGAGACCCAGTACTTC
>NA|NA|TRBJ2-5|TRBV7-2
CASSLAGTRGETQYF
TGTGCCAGCAGCTTAGCTGGGACTCGAGGGGAGACCCAGTACTTC
>NA|few|TRBJ1-1|TRBV4-3
CASSHQTGVNTEAFF
TGCGCCAGCAGCCACCAGACAGGAGTTAACACTGAAGCTTTCTTT
>NA|NA|TRBJ1-2|TRBV6-6
CASSYSGGTDIYGYTF
TGTGCCAGCAGTTACTCGGGGGGCACAGATATCTATGGCTACACCTTC
>NA|NA|TRBJ2-7|TRBV4-1
CASSQALPGPGAYEQYF
TGCGCCAGCAGCCAAGCTTTACCGGGACCAGGGGCTTACGAGCAGTACTTC
>TRBD1|NA|TRBJ2-2|TRBV11-2
CASRAGMGTGTGELFF
TGTGCCAGCCGGGCTGGAATGGGGACAGGGACCGGGGAGCTGTTTTTT
>NA|once|TRBJ2-3|TRBV6-1
CASSEWRRTDTQYF
TGTGCCAGCAGTGAATGGCGTAGGACAGATACGCAGTATTTT
>NA|NA|TRBJ2-7|TRBV6-6
CASSSPGMTGSYEQYF
TGTGCCAGCAGTTCGCCAGGGATGACGGGGTCCTACGAGCAGTACTTC
>NA|NA|TRBJ2-3|TRBV6-1
CASSEYRQEDTQYF
TGTGCCAGCAGTGAATATCGCCAAGAGGATACGCAGTATTTT
>NA|NA|TRBJ1-5|TRBV18
CASSPGRTNQPQHF
TGTGCCAGCTCACCCGGCAGGACAAATCAGCCCCAGCATTTT
>TRBD1|NA|TRBJ2-2|TRBV11-3
CASSPPLDRENTGELFF
TGTGCCAGCAGCCCACCCTTGGACAGGGAAAACACCGGGGAGCTGTTTTTT
>TRBD2|NA|TRBJ2-5|TRBV4-2
CASSQAGLARTQYF
TGTGCCAGCAGCCAAGCCGGACTAGCGAGAACCCAGTACTTC
>TRBD1|NA|TRBJ2-1|TRBV30
CACNTGEYNEQFF
TGTGCCTGTAACACAGGGGAGTACAATGAGCAGTTCTTC
>NA|NA|TRBJ2-5|TRBV7-6
CASSSDIQETQYF
TGTGCCAGCAGCTCGGACATACAAGAGACCCAGTACTTC
>TRBD1|NA|TRBJ1-2|TRBV6-6
CASIDTGGAYGYTF
TGTGCCAGCATCGACACAGGGGGCGCATATGGCTACACCTTC
>NA|NA|TRBJ1-5|TRBV6-6
CASSYYSDRTNQPQHF
TGTGCCAGCAGTTACTACTCTGACAGGACCAATCAGCCCCAGCATTTT
>NA|NA|TRBJ2-7|TRBV2
CASSGYVNSYEQYF
TGTGCCAGCAGTGGATACGTTAACTCCTACGAGCAGTACTTC
>TRBD2|NA|TRBJ2-2|TRBV10-3
CAAGGGTGELFF
TGTGCCGCTGGCGGGGGCACCGGGGAGCTGTTTTTT
>NA|NA|TRBJ1-2|TRBV29-1
CSVEDQWESYTF
TGCAGCGTTGAAGACCAGTGGGAGAGCTACACCTTC
>NA|NA|TRBJ2-7|TRBV6-5
CASSYSWTTSWEQYF
TGTGCCAGCAGTTACTCGTGGACAACGAGTTGGGAGCAGTACTTC
>TRBD1|NA|TRBJ1-6|TRBV7-8
CASSLDRGNYNSPLHF
TGTGCCAGCAGCCTCGACAGGGGGAACTATAATTCACCCCTCCACTTT
>NA|NA|TRBJ1-5|TRBV2
CASSEILPFQGFQPQHF
TGTGCCAGCAGTGAAATACTTCCATTTCAGGGGTTTCAGCCCCAGCATTTT
>TRBD1|NA|TRBJ2-5|TRBV2
CASSPDAGGGGETQYF
TGTGCCAGCAGCCCTGATGCAGGGGGTGGAGGTGAGACCCAGTACTTC
>NA|NA|TRBJ1-5|TRBV7-2
CASSPDISNQPQHF
TGTGCCAGCAGCCCTGACATTAGCAATCAGCCCCAGCATTTT
>NA|NA|TRBJ1-4|TRBV2
CASSEALRDEKLFF
TGTGCCAGCAGTGAAGCGTTAAGGGATGAAAAACTGTTTTTT
>NA|NA|TRBJ2-2|TRBV7-9
CASSLNRAGELFF
TGTGCCAGCAGCCTGAACAGGGCCGGGGAGCTGTTTTTT
>NA|NA|TRBJ2-7|TRBV7-8
CASSSWTDYEQYF
TGTGCCAGCAGTTCCTGGACAGATTACGAGCAGTACTTC
>NA|NA|TRBJ2-3|TRBV18
CASSPLSGLDTQYF
TGTGCCAGCTCACCACTATCAGGATTAGATACGCAGTATTTT
>TRBD2|NA|TRBJ2-7|TRBV7-2
CASSVASGGATHEQYF
TGTGCCAGCAGCGTAGCTAGCGGGGGGGCCACCCACGAGCAGTACTTC
>NA|NA|TRBJ2-7|TRBV6-1
CASSGGGPHWNEQYF
TGTGCCAGCAGCGGAGGAGGGCCTCACTGGAACGAGCAGTACTTC
>NA|once|TRBJ1-5|TRBV5-6
CASSHRTFPIPQHF
TGTGCCAGCAGCCACCGGACTTTCCCGATACCCCAGCATTTT
>NA|once|TRBJ2-1|TRBV7-2
CASSLEGIPEGRFF
TGTGCCAGCAGCTTAGAAGGCATCCCCGAGGGTCGGTTCTTC
>NA|NA|TRBJ1-2|TRBV27
CASSSLADRLLGYTF
TGTGCCAGCAGTTCCCTTGCGGACCGCCTTCTGGGCTACACCTTC
>NA|NA|TRBJ1-1|TRBV11-2
CASSLVSVEAFF
TGTGCCAGCAGCTTAGTTTCAGTCGAAGCTTTCTTT
>NA|NA|TRBJ1-2|TRBV5-1
CASSENRDIYGYTF
TGCGCCAGCAGCGAAAACCGGGACATCTATGGCTACACCTTC
>NA|NA|TRBJ2-7|TRBV7-8
CASSLVEGSSYEQYF
TGTGCCAGCAGCTTAGTGGAGGGCAGCTCCTACGAGCAGTACTTC
>NA|NA|TRBJ1-1|TRBV6-1
CASRPRGFLNTEAFF
TGTGCCAGCAGACCTAGGGGATTCCTGAACACTGAAGCTTTCTTT
>NA|NA|TRBJ2-4|TRBV5-6
CASSLAGRRNIQYF
TGTGCCAGCAGCTTGGCGGGGCGCAGAAACATTCAGTACTTC
>NA|NA|TRBJ2-5|TRBV5-1
CASSRDPQETQYF
TGCGCCAGCAGCCGGGACCCCCAAGAGACCCAGTACTTC
>NA|NA|TRBJ2-2|TRBV9
CASSVGPELFF
TGTGCCAGCAGCGTAGGCCCGGAGCTGTTTTTT
>NA|NA|TRBJ2-7|TRBV5-1
CASSLFGGHEQYF
TGCGCCAGCAGCTTGTTCGGCGGCCACGAGCAGTACTTC
>NA|NA|TRBJ1-2|TRBV19
CASSIGQGVGYTF
TGTGCCAGTAGTATTGGTCAGGGAGTTGGCTACACCTTC
>NA|few|TRBJ2-5|TRBV18
CASSPPLGSEETQYF
TGTGCCAGCTCACCACCGTTAGGGTCGGAAGAGACCCAGTACTTC
>TRBD1|NA|TRBJ1-2|TRBV25-1
CASSDPGQGFYGYTF
TGTGCCAGCAGTGACCCGGGACAGGGGTTCTATGGCTACACCTTC
>TRBD1|NA|TRBJ1-1|TRBV5-1
CASTIDRGGETEAFF
TGCGCCAGCACCATTGACAGGGGTGGGGAGACTGAAGCTTTCTTT
>NA|NA|TRBJ2-7|TRBV6-6
CASSYSNGHPYF
TGTGCCAGCAGTTACTCGAACGGCCATCCGTACTTC
>NA|few|TRBJ2-3|TRBV7-9
CASSPGRTNTDTQYF
TGTGCCAGCAGCCCTGGGCGGACTAACACAGATACGCAGTATTTT
>TRBD2|once|TRBJ2-7|TRBV2
CASSDANSGTYEQYF
TGTGCCAGCAGTGATGCAAATAGCGGGACCTACGAGCAGTACTTC
>TRBD2|NA|TRBJ2-1|TRBV4-1
CASSQEPSGHNEQFF
TGCGCCAGCAGCCAAGAGCCTAGCGGTCACAATGAGCAGTTCTTC
>NA|NA|TRBJ2-1|TRBV7-2
CASSQPGGLYNEQFF
TGTGCCAGCAGCCAACCTGGGGGCCTCTACAATGAGCAGTTCTTC
>NA|NA|TRBJ2-3|TRBV5-1
CASSLLTSESTDTQYF
TGCGCCAGCAGCCTCTTGACAAGTGAAAGCACAGATACGCAGTATTTT
>NA|NA|TRBJ2-5|TRBV7-7
CASSPALGGLAVTQYF
TGTGCCAGCAGCCCCGCACTCGGGGGGCTAGCGGTGACCCAGTACTTC
>TRBD1|few|TRBJ1-2|TRBV2
CASSSDRADYGYTF
TGTGCCAGCAGTTCCGACAGGGCGGACTATGGCTACACCTTC
>TRBD1|NA|TRBJ2-2|TRBV7-3
CASSTQGGNTGELFF
TGTGCCAGCAGCACACAGGGGGGAAACACCGGGGAGCTGTTTTTT